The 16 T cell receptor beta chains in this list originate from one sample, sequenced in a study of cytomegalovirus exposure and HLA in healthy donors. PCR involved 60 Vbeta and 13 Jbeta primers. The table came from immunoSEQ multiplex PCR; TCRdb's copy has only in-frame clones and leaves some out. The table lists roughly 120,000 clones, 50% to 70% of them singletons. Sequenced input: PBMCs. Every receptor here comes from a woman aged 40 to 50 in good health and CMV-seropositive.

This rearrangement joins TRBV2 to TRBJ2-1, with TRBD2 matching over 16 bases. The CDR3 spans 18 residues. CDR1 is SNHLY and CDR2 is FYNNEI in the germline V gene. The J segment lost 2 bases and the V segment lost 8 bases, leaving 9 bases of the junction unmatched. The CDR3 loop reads CASLGLAGGPLAYNEQFF. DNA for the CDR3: TGTGCCAGCCTGGGACTAGCGGGAGGGCCTTTAGCCTACAATGAGCAGTTCTTC. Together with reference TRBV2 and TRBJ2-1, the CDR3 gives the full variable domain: EPEVTQTPSHQVTQMGQEVILRCVPISNHLYFYWYRQILGQKVEFLVSFYNNEISEKSEIFDDQFSVERPDGSNFTLKIRSTKLEDSAMYFCASLGLAGGPLAYNEQFFGPGTRLTVL.

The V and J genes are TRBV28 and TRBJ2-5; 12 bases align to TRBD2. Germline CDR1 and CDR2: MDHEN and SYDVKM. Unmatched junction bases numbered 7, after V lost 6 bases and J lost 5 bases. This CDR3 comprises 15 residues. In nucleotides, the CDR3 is TGTGCCAGCAGGCGACTAGCGGGAGAGAGGGAGACCCAGTACTTC. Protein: CASRRLAGERETQYF.

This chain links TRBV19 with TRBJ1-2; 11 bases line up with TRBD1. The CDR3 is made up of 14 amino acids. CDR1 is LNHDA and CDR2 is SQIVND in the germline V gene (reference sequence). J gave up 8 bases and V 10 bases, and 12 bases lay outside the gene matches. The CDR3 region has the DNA TGTGCCACAGAACCGGGACAGGGGGTATGGGGCTACACCTTC. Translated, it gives CATEPGQGVWGYTF.

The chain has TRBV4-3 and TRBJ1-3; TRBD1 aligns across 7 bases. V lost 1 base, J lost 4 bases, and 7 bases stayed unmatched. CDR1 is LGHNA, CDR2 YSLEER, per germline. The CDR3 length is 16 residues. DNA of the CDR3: TGCGCCAGCAGCCAAGTACTAGGAGGGGGCGGAAACACCATATATTTT. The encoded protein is CASSQVLGGGGNTIYF.

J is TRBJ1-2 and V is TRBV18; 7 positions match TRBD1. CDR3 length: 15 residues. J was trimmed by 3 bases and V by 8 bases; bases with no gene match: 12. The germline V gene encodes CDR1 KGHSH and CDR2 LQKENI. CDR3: CASTGDRARDYGYTF. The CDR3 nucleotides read TGTGCCAGCACGGGAGACAGGGCCCGAGACTATGGCTACACCTTC.

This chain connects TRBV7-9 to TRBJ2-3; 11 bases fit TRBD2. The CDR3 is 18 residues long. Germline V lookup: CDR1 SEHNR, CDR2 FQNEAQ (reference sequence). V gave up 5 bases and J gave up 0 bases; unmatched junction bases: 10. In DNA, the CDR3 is TGTGCCAGCAGCAAATGGCTAGCGGGAGGTCGTAGCACAGATACGCAGTATTTT. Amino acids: CASSKWLAGGRSTDTQYF. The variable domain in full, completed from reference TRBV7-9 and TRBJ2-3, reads DTGVSQNPRHKITKRGQNVTFRCDPISEHNRLYWYRQTLGQGPEFLTYFQNEAQLEKSRLLSDRFSAERPKGSFSTLEIQRTEQGDSAMYLCASSKWLAGGRSTDTQYFGPGTRLTVL.

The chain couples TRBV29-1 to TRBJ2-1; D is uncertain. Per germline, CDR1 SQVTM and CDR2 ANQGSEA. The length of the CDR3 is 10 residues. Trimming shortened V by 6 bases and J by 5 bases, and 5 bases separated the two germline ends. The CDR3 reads CSVTDNEQFF. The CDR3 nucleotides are TGCAGCGTCACAGACAATGAGCAGTTCTTC.

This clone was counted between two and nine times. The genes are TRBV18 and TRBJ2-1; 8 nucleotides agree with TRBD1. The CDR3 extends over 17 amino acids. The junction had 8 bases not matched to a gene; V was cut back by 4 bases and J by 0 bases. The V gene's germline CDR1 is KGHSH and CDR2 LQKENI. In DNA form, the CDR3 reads TGTGCCAGCTCACTTTTTACAGGGGGAAGCTCCTACAATGAGCAGTTCTTC. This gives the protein CASSLFTGGSSYNEQFF.

The DNA of the CDR3 is TGTGCCAGCACCTCGGGGGGCAGGGTGAGGGATGGCTACACCTTC. This gives the protein CASTSGGRVRDGYTF. The chain couples TRBV28 to TRBJ1-2, with D perhaps matching TRBD1 (6 bases). CDR3 size: 15 residues. V was pared by 7 bases and J by 6 bases, with 21 bases between. The germline V gene encodes CDR1 MDHEN and CDR2 SYDVKM.

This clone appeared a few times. The CDR3 DNA is TGTGCCAGCAGTTTATTTCAGGGAAGTATATACGGCTACACCTTC. Protein product: CASSLFQGSIYGYTF. The chain couples TRBV27 to TRBJ1-2; D is perhaps TRBD1 (5 bases). Looked up from germline, CDR1 is MNHEY and CDR2 is SMNVEV (reference sequence). V was shortened by 1 base and J by 8 bases, with 17 bases between the two germline ends. There are 15 residues in the CDR3.

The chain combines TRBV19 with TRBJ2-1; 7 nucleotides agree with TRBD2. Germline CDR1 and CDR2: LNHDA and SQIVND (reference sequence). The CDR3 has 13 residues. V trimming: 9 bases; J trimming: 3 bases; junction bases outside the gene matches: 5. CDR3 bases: TGTGCCAGCGCCAGCGGGGTCTACAATGAGCAGTTCTTC. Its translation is CASASGVYNEQFF.

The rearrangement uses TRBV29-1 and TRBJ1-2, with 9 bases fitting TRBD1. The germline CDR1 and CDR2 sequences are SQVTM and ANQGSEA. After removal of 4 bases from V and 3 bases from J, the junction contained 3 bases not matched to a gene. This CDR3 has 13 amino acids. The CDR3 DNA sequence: TGCAGCGTTGTAGGGACAGGGTACTATGGCTACACCTTC. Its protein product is CSVVGTGYYGYTF.

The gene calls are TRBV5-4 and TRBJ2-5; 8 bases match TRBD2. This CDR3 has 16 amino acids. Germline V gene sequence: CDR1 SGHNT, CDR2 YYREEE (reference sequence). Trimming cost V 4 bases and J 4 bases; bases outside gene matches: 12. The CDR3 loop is CASSPAGGGSGETQYF. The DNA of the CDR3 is TGTGCCAGCAGCCCGGCGGGGGGCGGGAGCGGAGAGACCCAGTACTTC.

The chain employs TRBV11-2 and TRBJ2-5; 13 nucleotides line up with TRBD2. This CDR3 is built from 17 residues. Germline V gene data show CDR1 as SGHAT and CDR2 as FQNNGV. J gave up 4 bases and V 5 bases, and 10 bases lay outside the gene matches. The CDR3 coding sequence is TGTGCCAGCAGCCAGGGACTAGCGGGAATGATAGGAGAGACCCAGTACTTC. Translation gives CASSQGLAGMIGETQYF.

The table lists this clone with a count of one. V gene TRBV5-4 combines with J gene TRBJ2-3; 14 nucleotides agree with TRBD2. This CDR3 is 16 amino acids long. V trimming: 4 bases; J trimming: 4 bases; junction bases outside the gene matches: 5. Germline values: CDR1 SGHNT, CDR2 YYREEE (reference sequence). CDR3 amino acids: CASSNGGLAGADTQYF. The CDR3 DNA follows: TGTGCCAGCAGCAACGGGGGACTAGCGGGAGCAGATACGCAGTATTTT.

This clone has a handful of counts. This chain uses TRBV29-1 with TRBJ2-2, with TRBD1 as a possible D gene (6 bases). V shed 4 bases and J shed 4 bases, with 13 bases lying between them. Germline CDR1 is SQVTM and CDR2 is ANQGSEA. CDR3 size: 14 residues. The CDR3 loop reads CSVGAGTPTGELFF. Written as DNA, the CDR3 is TGCAGCGTTGGAGCCGGGACACCCACCGGGGAGCTGTTTTTT.